This TCR beta chain comes out of a study of cytomegalovirus exposure and HLA in healthy donors. CDR3 length: 14 amino acids. The ends lost 5 bases at V and 2 bases at J; junction bases unmatched: 5. The germline gives CDR1 KGHSH, CDR2 LQKENI. The study, taken as a whole, reports: Accurate HLA-A and HLA-B prediction from TCR beta sequences was reported for most subjects. Several of the most significant clusters appeared linked to common viral pathogens, based on a later analysis.

The PCR used 60 Vbeta and 13 Jbeta primers. Sequencing was performed with immunoSEQ multiplex PCR; in TCRdb, only in-frame clones are kept and a portion is missing. Of around 30,000 clones listed, around nine tenths are singletons. In the case of this clone: Its specificity is not known.

This chain uses TRBV18 with TRBJ2-5; 7 nucleotides match TRBD1. Sample: PBMCs. This clonotype was sampled from a boy between 10 and 17 years old in good health and CMV-seronegative. The DNA for the CDR3 is TGTGCCAGCTCATCACGGGGACAGCAAGAGACCCAGTACTTC. Translation: CASSSRGQQETQYF.